The 9 T cell receptor beta chains below come from one sample, sequenced in a study of beta chain features in type 1 diabetes. Findings and caveats of the study: Shorter TCRB CDR3s, moderately but significantly so, were found in Type 1 diabetes patients in all four CD4+ subsets.

The authors reverse transcribed all of the isolated RNA, so sequencing captured expressed TCRB transcripts. Sequenced by immunoSEQ multiplex PCR; TCRdb stores in-frame clones only, minus some. The table shows 200,000 to 300,000 clones, with approximately 20% occurring only once. No cognate antigen is known for these TCRs. Sequenced sample: naive CD4+ T cells from blood. The receptor source for this set is a woman between 40 and 55 years old with type 1 diabetes.

The chain carries TRBV5-1 and TRBJ2-2; 8 bases map to TRBD1. This CDR3 has 15 amino acids. Per germline, CDR1 SGHRS and CDR2 YFSETQ. Trimming cost V 2 bases and J 4 bases; bases outside gene matches: 4. CDR3 in amino acids: CASSFQGAVTGELFF. Written as DNA, the CDR3 is TGCGCCAGCAGCTTCCAGGGGGCAGTCACCGGGGAGCTGTTTTTT.

This clone was observed a few times. This rearrangement joins TRBV5-6 to TRBJ1-2, with D possibly matching TRBD1 (6 bases). The V gene lost 1 base and the J gene lost 8 bases, with 12 bases spanning the gap. Per the germline V gene, CDR1 is SGHDT and CDR2 is YYEEEE. The CDR3 runs 13 residues. The CDR3 nucleotides read TGTGCCAGCAGCTTGAACAGGGTGGACGGCTACACCTTC. This sequence encodes CASSLNRVDGYTF.

This clone was counted only a few times. The CDR3 sequence: CASSEGRGLMFQHF. In DNA, the CDR3 is TGTGCCAGCAGTGAAGGCAGGGGGCTTATGTTCCAGCATTTT. V gene TRBV2 combines with J gene TRBJ1-5; 8 nucleotides match TRBD1. CDR3 size: 14 residues. Germline V gene data show CDR1 as SNHLY and CDR2 as FYNNEI. V lost 1 base to trimming and J lost 12 bases; unmatched junction nucleotides: 8. Looking up the rest from reference TRBV2 and TRBJ1-5 gives the full variable domain: EPEVTQTPSHQVTQMGQEVILRCVPISNHLYFYWYRQILGQKVEFLVSFYNNEISEKSEIFDDQFSVERPDGSNFTLKIRSTKLEDSAMYFCASSEGRGLMFQHFGDGTRLSIL.

V is TRBV9 and J is TRBJ2-1; TRBD2 aligns across 7 bases. Losses at the gene ends were 0 bases for V and 2 bases for J; bases not matched to a gene: 14. The CDR3 consists of 19 residues. Germline V gene lookup returns CDR1 SGDLS and CDR2 YYNGEE. The CDR3 sequence is CASSVAVGRAGLAYNEQFF. Written as DNA, the CDR3 is TGTGCCAGCAGCGTAGCGGTGGGGAGGGCGGGACTCGCCTACAATGAGCAGTTCTTC.

The gene calls are TRBV6-4 and TRBJ2-5, with unresolved D. The length of the CDR3 is 8 residues. The ends were cut back, 7 bases at V and 10 bases at J, with 4 bases in the middle. From germline, CDR1 is MRHNA and CDR2 SNTAGT. CDR3 sequence: CASIDQYF. The CDR3, as DNA: TGTGCCAGCATAGACCAGTACTTC.

This clone has only a few counts. This sequence joins TRBV28 and TRBJ1-5, with D maybe TRBD1 (6 bases). This CDR3 has 13 amino acids. The germline gives CDR1 MDHEN, CDR2 SYDVKM. The V and J ends lost 6 bases and 7 bases respectively, with 13 bases between them. CDR3 nucleotide sequence: TGTGCCAGCAGCCGCTACAGGGACCAGCCCCAGCATTTT. This codes for CASSRYRDQPQHF.

The V and J genes are TRBV5-4 and TRBJ2-7; 11 positions match TRBD2. The trim removed 0 bases at V and 5 bases at J, leaving 4 bases unmatched. CDR1 and CDR2 from the germline V gene are SGHNT and YYREEE (reference sequence). The CDR3 has 15 residues. The CDR3 is CASSLELAGDDEQYF. DNA of the CDR3: TGTGCCAGCAGCTTGGAACTAGCGGGAGATGACGAGCAGTACTTC. The variable domain in full, completed from reference TRBV5-4 and TRBJ2-7, reads ETGVTQSPTHLIKTRGQQVTLRCSSQSGHNTVSWYQQALGQGPQFIFQYYREEENGRGNFPPRFSGLQFPNYSSELNVNALELDDSALYLCASSLELAGDDEQYFGPGTRLTVT.

This chain connects TRBV7-2 to TRBJ2-7; 7 nucleotides agree with TRBD2. The V gene end was trimmed by 5 bases and the J gene end by 2 bases; junction bases not matched to a gene: 9. CDR1 and CDR2 from the germline V gene are SGHTA and FQGNSA. CDR3 length equals 15 residues. The CDR3 DNA sequence: TGTGCCAGCAGCCCTCCGGGACTACCAACCTACGAGCAGTACTTC. Translated: CASSPPGLPTYEQYF.

The chain recombines TRBV9 with TRBJ2-1, with TRBD1 matching 8 bases. CDR1 SGDLS and CDR2 YYNGEE come from the germline V gene. The CDR3 sequence is 15 residues long. The J segment lost 0 bases and the V segment lost 4 bases, leaving 3 bases of the junction unmatched. The CDR3 sequence: CASSPDRGSYNEQFF. CDR3 nucleotides: TGTGCCAGCAGCCCAGACAGGGGCTCCTACAATGAGCAGTTCTTC.